In this sample, the clone carrying this T cell receptor (beta chain) turned up a few times. Antigen unknown. This CDR3 has 15 amino acids. Looked up from germline, CDR1 is MGHRA and CDR2 is YSYEKL. V was shortened by 0 bases and J by 8 bases, with 16 bases between the two germline ends. The sample is drawn from a study of T-cell memory formation after mild COVID-19. Study-wide results and caveats: For contracting clones, CD4+ ones sat mainly in CM and EM, CD8+ in EMRA. Memory cells collected pre-infection included some clones that later responded, suggesting cross-reactive memory joined. From day 15 to 85, contracting clones were balanced between CD4 and CD8, whereas later expanders leaned toward CD4+.

TCRalpha and TCRbeta libraries used 5'RACE with constant-segment primers and UMIs. Using its own MiXCR run on the 5' RACE reads, TCRdb lists one record per CDR3 protein. This table holds 100,000 to 130,000 distinct CDR3 sequences, around 15% found once. Sequenced: PBMCs or a T cell subset sorted from them (not recorded which). The chain links TRBV4-1 to TRBJ1-2, with D perhaps matching TRBD1 (5 bases). This receptor was identified in a young man who had mild COVID-19 (a few samples of this study predate the infection). Cell type and time point are not known. The CDR3 region has the DNA TGCGCCAGCAGCCAAGAAGGCGGAGGGGCAGACGGCTACACCTTC. Amino acid sequence: CASSQEGGGADGYTF.